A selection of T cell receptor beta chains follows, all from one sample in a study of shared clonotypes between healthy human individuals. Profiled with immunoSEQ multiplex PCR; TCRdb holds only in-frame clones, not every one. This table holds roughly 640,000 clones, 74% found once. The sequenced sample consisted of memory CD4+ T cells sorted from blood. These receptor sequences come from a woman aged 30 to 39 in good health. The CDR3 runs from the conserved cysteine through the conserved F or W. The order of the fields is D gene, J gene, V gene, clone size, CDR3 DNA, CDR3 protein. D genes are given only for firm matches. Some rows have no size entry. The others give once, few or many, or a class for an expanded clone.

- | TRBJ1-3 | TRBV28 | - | TGTGCCAGCAGCCGACCGCGGGACGGAGGAAACACCATATATTTT | CASSRPRDGGNTIYF
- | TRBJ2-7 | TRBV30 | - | TGTGCCTGGCGATCCTGGACTTACGACGAGCAGTACTTC | CAWRSWTYDEQYF
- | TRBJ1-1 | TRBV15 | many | TGTGCCAGCGCAGCACTTATGGGGACTGAAGCTTTCTTT | CASAALMGTEAFF
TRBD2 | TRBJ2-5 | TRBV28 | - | TGTGCCAGCAGGGATATAGCCGGGACTAGCGGGAGTAGGGAGACCCAGTACTTC | CASRDIAGTSGSRETQYF
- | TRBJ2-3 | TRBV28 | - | TGTGCCAGCAGTTTATCGGGAGTTGTTACAGATACGCAGTATTTT | CASSLSGVVTDTQYF
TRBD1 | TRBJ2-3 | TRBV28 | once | TGTGCCAGCAGTTCCGGGACAGGGCACAGAGATACGCAGTATTTT | CASSSGTGHRDTQYF
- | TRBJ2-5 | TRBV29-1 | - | TGCAGCTCCGGAGGGGGTGGGTACCAGTACTTC | CSSGGGGYQYF
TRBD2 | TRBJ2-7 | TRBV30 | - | TGTGCCTGTACAGGACTAGCGGGAGTTTACGAGCAGTACTTC | CACTGLAGVYEQYF
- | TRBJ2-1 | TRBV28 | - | TGTGCCAGCAGTTCGGACAGTTACAATGAGCAGTTCTTC | CASSSDSYNEQFF
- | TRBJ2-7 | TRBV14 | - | TGTGCCAGCAGCCAAGGAAGCCAGGGAAACTACGAGCAGTACTTC | CASSQGSQGNYEQYF
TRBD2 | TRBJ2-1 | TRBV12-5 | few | TGTGCTAGTGGTTTAGACGCACTAGCGGTAGACAATGAGCAGTTCTTC | CASGLDALAVDNEQFF
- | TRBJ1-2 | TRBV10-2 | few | TGCGCCAGCAGTGACCGGCAGGCTTGGGGTGGCTACACCTTC | CASSDRQAWGGYTF
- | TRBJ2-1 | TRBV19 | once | TGTGCCAGTAGTATCGGGGCGGGAAGCTCCTACAATGAGCAGTTCTTC | CASSIGAGSSYNEQFF
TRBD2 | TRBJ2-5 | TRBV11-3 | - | TGTGCCAGCAGCCCGGGAGGGGATATAGGGACCCAGTACTTC | CASSPGGDIGTQYF
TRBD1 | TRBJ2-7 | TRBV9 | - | TGTGCCAGCAGCGTAGATTACAGGGGGAGAGAGCAGTACTTC | CASSVDYRGREQYF
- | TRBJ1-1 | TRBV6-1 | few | TGTGCCAGCCAGGCAGGGGTGTGGGACACTGAAGCTTTCTTT | CASQAGVWDTEAFF
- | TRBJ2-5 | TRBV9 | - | TGTGCCAGCAGCGTGACCGGTCAAGAGACCCAGTACTTC | CASSVTGQETQYF
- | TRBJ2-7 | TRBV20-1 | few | TGCAGCTTCGGGACTTACTACGAGCAGTACTTC | CSFGTYYEQYF
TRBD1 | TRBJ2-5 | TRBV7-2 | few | TGTGCCAGCAGCACCGACAGGGGGAAGGCGGAGACCCAGTACTTC | CASSTDRGKAETQYF
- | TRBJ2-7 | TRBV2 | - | TGTGCCAGCAGTGGGGACGGGGCCCTCGGGCAGTACTTC | CASSGDGALGQYF
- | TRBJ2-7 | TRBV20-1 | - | TGCAGTGCTGCCCAAAACTACGAGCAGTACTTC | CSAAQNYEQYF
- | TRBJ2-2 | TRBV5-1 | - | TGCGCCAGCAGCCGGAACGCAGGGATAGCCGGGGAGCTGTTTTTT | CASSRNAGIAGELFF
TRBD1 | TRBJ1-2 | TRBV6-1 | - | TGTGCCAGCAGTGCGACAGGGGTTGGAGGCTACACCTTC | CASSATGVGGYTF
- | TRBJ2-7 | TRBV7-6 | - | TGTGCCAGCAGCTTAACTAGCTCTAAGTACGAGCAGTACTTC | CASSLTSSKYEQYF
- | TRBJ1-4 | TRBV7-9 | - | TGTGCCAGCAGCGGCCAGGGATTCGAAAAACTGTTTTTT | CASSGQGFEKLFF
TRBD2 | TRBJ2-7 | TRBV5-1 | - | TGCGCCAGCAGCAGGACTAGCGGGACTGACGAGCAGTACTTC | CASSRTSGTDEQYF
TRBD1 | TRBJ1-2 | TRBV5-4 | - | TGTGCCAGCAGCTCCACACCGACAGGGGAGGAGGGCTACACCTTC | CASSSTPTGEEGYTF
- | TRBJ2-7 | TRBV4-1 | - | TGCGCCAGCAGCCAAATCTTTGGTTACGAGCAGTACTTC | CASSQIFGYEQYF
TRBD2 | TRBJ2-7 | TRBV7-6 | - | TGTGCCAGCAGCTGGGGACTAGCGGGAGGGTCCCTATCCTACGAGCAGTACTTC | CASSWGLAGGSLSYEQYF
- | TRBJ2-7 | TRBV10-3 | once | TGTGCCATCAGTGAAGGTGGCCTAAGCTCCTACGAGCAGTACTTC | CAISEGGLSSYEQYF
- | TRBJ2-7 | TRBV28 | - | TGTGCCAGCAGTGGTGGCGGGGTTTCCTACGAGCAGTACTTC | CASSGGGVSYEQYF
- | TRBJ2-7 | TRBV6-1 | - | TGTGCCAGCAGACCTATTGGACAGCTCTACGAGCAGTACTTC | CASRPIGQLYEQYF
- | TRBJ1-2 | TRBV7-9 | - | TGTGCCAGCAGCTTCACTGGAGGGCGGTATGGCTACACCTTC | CASSFTGGRYGYTF
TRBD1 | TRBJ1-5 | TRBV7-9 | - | TGTGCCAGCAGCCCGTTATTCACAGGGGCCAATCAGCCCCAGCATTTT | CASSPLFTGANQPQHF
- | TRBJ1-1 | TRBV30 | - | TGTGCCTGGAACTCGGTGGTGAACACTGAAGCTTTCTTT | CAWNSVVNTEAFF
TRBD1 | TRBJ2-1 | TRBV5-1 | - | TGCGCCAGCAGCCCTAAGACAGGGATTAACAATGAGCAGTTCTTC | CASSPKTGINNEQFF